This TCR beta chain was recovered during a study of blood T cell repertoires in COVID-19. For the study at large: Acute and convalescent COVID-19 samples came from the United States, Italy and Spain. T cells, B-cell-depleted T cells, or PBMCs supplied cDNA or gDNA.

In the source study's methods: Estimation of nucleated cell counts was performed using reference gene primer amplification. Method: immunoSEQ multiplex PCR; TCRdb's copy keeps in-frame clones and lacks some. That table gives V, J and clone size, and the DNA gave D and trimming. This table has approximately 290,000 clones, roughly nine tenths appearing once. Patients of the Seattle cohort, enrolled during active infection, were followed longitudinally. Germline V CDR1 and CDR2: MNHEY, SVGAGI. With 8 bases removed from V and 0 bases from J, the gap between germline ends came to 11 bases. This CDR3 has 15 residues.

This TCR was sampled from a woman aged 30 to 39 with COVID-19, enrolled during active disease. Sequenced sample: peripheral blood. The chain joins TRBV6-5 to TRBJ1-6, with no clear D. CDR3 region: CASLPVSSYNSPLHF. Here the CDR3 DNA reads TGTGCCAGCCTGCCAGTAAGCTCCTATAATTCACCCCTCCACTTT.